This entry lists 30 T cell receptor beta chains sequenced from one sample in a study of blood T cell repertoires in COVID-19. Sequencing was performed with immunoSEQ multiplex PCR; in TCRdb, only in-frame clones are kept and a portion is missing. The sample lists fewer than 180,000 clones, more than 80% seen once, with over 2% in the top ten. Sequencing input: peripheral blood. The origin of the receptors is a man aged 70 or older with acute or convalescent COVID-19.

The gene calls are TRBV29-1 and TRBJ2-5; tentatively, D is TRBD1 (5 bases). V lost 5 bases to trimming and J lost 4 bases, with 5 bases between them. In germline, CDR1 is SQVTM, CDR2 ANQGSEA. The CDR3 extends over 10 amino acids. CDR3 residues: CSVQGETQYF. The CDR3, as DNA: TGCAGCGTTCAGGGAGAGACCCAGTACTTC.

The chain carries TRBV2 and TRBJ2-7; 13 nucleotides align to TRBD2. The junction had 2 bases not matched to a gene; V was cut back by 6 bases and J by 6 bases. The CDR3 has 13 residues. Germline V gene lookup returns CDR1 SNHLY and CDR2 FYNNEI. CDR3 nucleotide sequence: TGTGCCAGCAGGAGACTAGCGGGGGGCGAGCAGTACTTC. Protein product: CASRRLAGGEQYF.

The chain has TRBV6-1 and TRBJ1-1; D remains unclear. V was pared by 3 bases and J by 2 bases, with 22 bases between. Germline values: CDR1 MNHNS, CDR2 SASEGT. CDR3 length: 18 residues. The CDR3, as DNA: TGTGCCAGCAGTGATGCCACAGCTTGGCGCCAGCCTAACACTGAAGCTTTCTTT. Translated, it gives CASSDATAWRQPNTEAFF.

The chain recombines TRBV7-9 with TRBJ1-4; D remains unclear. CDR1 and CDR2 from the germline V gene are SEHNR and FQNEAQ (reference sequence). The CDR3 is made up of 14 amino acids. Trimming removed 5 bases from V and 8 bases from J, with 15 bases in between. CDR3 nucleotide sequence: TGTGCCAGCAGCCATACCGCATCAGGAGAAAAACTGTTTTTT. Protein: CASSHTASGEKLFF.

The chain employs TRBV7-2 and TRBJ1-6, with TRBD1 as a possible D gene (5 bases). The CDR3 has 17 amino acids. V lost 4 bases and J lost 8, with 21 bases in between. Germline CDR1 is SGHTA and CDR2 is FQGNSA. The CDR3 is CASSSQVMVSLDSPLHF. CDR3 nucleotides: TGTGCCAGCAGCTCACAGGTTATGGTATCCCTCGATTCACCCCTCCACTTT.

CDR3 sequence: CASSLTRQGVDEQYF. In nucleotides, the CDR3 is TGTGCCAGCAGCTTAACCCGACAGGGGGTGGACGAGCAGTACTTC. This chain joins TRBV11-1 and TRBJ2-7; 9 bases match TRBD1. Per the germline V gene, CDR1 is SGHAT and CDR2 is FQDESV (reference sequence). Trimming cost V 2 bases and J 5 bases; bases outside gene matches: 7. The CDR3 has 15 residues. The full variable domain, completed using reference TRBV11-1 and TRBJ2-7, is EAEVAQSPRYKITEKSQAVAFWCDPISGHATLYWYRQILGQGPELLVQFQDESVVDDSQLPKDRFSAERLKGVDSTLKIQPAELGDSAMYLCASSLTRQGVDEQYFGPGTRLTVT.

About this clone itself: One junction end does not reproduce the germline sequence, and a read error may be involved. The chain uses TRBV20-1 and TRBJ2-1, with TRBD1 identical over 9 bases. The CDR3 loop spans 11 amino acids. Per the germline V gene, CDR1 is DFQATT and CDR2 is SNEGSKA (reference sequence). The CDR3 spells CSARTQGAILF. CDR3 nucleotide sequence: TGCAGTGCTAGGACACAGGGGGCGATCCTCTTC.

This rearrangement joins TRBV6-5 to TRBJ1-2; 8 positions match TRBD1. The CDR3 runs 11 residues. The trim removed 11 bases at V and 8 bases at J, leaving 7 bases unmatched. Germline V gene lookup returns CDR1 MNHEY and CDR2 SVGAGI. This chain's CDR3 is CAGGDRRGYTF. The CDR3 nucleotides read TGTGCCGGCGGGGACAGGCGGGGCTACACCTTC.

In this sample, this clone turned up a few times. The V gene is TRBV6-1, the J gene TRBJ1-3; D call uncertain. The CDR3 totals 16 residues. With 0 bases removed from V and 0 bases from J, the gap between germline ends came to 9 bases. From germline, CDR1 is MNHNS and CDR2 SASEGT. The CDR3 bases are TGTGCCAGCAGTGAAGCTAGGCCAGGCTCTGGAAACACCATATATTTT. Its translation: CASSEARPGSGNTIYF.

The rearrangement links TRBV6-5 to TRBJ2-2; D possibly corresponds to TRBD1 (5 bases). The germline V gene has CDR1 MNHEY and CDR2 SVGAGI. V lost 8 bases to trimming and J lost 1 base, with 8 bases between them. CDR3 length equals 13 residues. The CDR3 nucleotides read TGTGCCAGCGTGCAGGGGAACACCGGGGAGCTGTTTTTT. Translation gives CASVQGNTGELFF.

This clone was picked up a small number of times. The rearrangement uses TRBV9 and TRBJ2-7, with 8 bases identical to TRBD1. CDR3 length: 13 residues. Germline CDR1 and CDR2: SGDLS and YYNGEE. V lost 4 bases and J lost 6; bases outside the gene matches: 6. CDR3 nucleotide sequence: TGTGCCAGCAGCATAGGACAGGGATCCGAGCAGTACTTC. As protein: CASSIGQGSEQYF. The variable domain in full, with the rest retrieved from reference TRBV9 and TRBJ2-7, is DSGVTQTPKHLITATGQRVTLRCSPRSGDLSVYWYQQSLDQGLQFLIQYYNGEERAKGNILERFSAQQFPDLHSELNLSSLELGDSALYFCASSIGQGSEQYFGPGTRLTVT.

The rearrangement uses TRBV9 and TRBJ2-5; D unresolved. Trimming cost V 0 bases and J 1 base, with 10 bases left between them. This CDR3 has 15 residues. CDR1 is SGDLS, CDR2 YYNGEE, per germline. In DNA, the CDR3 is TGTGCCAGCAGCGTAGGGAGCGCCTTCCAAGAGACCCAGTACTTC. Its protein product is CASSVGSAFQETQYF.

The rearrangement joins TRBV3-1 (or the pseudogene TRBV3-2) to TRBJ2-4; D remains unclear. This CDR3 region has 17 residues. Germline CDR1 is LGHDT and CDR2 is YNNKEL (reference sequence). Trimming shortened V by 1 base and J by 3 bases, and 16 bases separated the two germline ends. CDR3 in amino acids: CASSQGGASFGKNIQYF. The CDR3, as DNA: TGTGCCAGCAGCCAAGGAGGAGCGTCTTTTGGCAAAAACATTCAGTACTTC.

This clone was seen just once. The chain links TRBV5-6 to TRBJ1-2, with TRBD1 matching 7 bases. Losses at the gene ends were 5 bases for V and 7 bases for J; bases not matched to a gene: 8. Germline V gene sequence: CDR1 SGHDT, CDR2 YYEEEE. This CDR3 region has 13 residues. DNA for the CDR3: TGTGCCAGCAGACCCAGGGGGGTGATTGGCTACACCTTC. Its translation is CASRPRGVIGYTF.

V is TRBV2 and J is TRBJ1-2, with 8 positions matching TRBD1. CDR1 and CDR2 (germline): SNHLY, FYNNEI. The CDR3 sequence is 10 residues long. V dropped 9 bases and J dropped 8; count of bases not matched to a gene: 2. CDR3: CARTGAGYTF. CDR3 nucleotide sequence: TGTGCCAGGACAGGGGCCGGCTACACCTTC.

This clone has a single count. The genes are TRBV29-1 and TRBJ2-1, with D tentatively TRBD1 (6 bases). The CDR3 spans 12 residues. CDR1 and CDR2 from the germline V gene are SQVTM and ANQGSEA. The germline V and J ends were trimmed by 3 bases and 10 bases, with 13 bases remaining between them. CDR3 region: CSVDNRALEQFF. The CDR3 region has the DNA TGCAGCGTTGATAACAGGGCTCTCGAGCAGTTCTTC.

The CDR3 region is CASSYSGSGRGETQYF. CDR3 DNA: TGTGCCAGCAGTTACTCGGGGAGCGGCCGGGGGGAGACCCAGTACTTC. The chain employs TRBV6-5 and TRBJ2-5; D might be TRBD2 (6 bases). This CDR3 contains 16 residues. V dropped 0 bases and J dropped 5 bases, with 16 bases sitting between them. Germline V CDR1 and CDR2: MNHEY, SVGAGI.

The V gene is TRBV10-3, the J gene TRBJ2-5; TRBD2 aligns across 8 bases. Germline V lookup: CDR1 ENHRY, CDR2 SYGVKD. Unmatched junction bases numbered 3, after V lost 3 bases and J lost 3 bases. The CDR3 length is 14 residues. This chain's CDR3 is CAISDGAGEETQYF. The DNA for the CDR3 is TGTGCCATCAGTGATGGAGCGGGAGAAGAGACCCAGTACTTC.

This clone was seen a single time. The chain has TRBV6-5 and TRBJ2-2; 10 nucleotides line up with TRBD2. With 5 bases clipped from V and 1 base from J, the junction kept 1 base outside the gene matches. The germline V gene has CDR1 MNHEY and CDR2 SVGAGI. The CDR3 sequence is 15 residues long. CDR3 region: CASSRLAGNTGELFF. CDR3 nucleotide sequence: TGTGCCAGCAGTCGACTAGCGGGGAACACCGGGGAGCTGTTTTTT.

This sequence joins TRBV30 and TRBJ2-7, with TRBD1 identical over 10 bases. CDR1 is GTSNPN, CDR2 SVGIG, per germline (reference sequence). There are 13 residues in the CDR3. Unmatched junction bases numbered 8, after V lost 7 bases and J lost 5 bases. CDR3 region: CAFDRDRGHEQYF. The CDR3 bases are TGTGCCTTTGACCGGGACAGGGGTCACGAGCAGTACTTC.

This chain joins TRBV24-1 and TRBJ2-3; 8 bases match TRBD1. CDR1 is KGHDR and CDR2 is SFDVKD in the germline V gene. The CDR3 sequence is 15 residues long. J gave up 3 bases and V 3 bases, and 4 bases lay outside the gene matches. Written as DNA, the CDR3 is TGTGCCACCAGTGATACCCGACAGGGGACAGATACGCAGTATTTT. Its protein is CATSDTRQGTDTQYF.

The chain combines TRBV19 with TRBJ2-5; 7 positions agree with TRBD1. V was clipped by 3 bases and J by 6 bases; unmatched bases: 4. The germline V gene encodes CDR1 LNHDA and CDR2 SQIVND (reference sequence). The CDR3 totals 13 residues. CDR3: CASSMGDSKTQYF. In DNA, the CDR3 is TGTGCCAGTAGTATGGGGGACAGCAAGACCCAGTACTTC.

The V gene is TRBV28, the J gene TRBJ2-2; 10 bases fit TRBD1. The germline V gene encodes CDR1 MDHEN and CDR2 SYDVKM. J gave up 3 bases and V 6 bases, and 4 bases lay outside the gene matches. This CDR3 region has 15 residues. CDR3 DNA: TGTGCCAGCAGAAGACAGGGGGCGGACACCGGGGAGCTGTTTTTT. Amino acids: CASRRQGADTGELFF. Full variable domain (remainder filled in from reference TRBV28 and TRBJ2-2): DVKVTQSSRYLVKRTGEKVFLECVQDMDHENMFWYRQDPGLGLRLIYFSYDVKMKEKGDIPEGYSVSREKKERFSLILESASTNQTSMYLCASRRQGADTGELFFGEGSRLTVL.

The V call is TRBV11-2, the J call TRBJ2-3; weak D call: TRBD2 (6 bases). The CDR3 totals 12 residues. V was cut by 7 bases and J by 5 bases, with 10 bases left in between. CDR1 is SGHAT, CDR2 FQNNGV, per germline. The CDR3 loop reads CASNRELDTQYF. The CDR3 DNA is TGTGCCAGCAATCGGGAGTTAGATACGCAGTATTTT. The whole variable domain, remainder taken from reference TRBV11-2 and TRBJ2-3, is EAGVAQSPRYKIIEKRQSVAFWCNPISGHATLYWYQQILGQGPKLLIQFQNNGVVDDSQLPKDRFSAERLKGVDSTLKIQPAKLEDSAVYLCASNRELDTQYFGPGTRLTVL.

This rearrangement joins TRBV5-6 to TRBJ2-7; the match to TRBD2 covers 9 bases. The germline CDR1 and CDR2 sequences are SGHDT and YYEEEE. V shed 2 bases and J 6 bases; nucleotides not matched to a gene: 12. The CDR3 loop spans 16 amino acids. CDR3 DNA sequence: TGTGCCAGCAGCTTAACCCTAGCGGGATGGCCAATCGAGCAGTACTTC. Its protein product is CASSLTLAGWPIEQYF.

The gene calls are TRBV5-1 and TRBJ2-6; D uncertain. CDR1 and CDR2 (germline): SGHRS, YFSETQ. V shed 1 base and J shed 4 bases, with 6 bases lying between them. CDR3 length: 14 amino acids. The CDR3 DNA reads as TGCGCCAGCAGCTTGCTGCAGGGGGCCAACGTCCTGACTTTC. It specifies CASSLLQGANVLTF.

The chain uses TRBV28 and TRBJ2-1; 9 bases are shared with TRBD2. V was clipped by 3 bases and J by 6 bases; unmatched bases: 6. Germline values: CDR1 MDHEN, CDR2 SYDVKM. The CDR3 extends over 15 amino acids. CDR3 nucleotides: TGTGCCAGCAGTTTCCCTCGACTAGCGGCCAATGAGCAGTTCTTC. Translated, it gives CASSFPRLAANEQFF. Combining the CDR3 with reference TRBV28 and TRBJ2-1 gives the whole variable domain DVKVTQSSRYLVKRTGEKVFLECVQDMDHENMFWYRQDPGLGLRLIYFSYDVKMKEKGDIPEGYSVSREKKERFSLILESASTNQTSMYLCASSFPRLAANEQFFGPGTRLTVL.

The CDR3 is CASSSGTAISGNTIYF. The CDR3 DNA reads TGTGCCAGCAGTTCCGGGACAGCCATCTCTGGAAACACCATATATTTT. V usage is TRBV14 and J usage is TRBJ1-3; 7 bases map to TRBD1. Trimming cost V 6 bases and J 0 bases; bases outside gene matches: 8. Germline V gene sequence: CDR1 SGHDN, CDR2 FVKESK. CDR3 size: 16 residues.

The CDR3 loop is CASSTTTGWPGNTIYF. CDR3 DNA sequence: TGCGCCAGCAGCACCACGACAGGGTGGCCTGGAAACACCATATATTTT. This chain links TRBV5-1 with TRBJ1-3; 7 positions match TRBD1. V dropped 4 bases and J dropped 2; count of bases not matched to a gene: 9. This CDR3 contains 16 residues. CDR1 and CDR2 from the germline V gene are SGHRS and YFSETQ.

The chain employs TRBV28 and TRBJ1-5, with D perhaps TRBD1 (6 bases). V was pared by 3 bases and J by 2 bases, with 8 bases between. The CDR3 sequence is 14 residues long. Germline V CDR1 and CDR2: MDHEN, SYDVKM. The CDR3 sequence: CASSLAGGNQPQHF. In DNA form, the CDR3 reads TGTGCCAGCAGTTTGGCAGGGGGCAATCAGCCCCAGCATTTT.